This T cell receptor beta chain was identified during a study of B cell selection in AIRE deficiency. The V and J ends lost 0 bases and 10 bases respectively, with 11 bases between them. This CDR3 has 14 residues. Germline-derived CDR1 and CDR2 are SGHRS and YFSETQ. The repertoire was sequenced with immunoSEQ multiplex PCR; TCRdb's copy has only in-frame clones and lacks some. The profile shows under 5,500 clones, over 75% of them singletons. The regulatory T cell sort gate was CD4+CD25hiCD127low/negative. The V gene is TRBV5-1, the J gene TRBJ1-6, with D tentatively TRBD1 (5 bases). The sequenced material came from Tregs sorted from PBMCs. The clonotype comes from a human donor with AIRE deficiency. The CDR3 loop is CASSLEGDGSPLHF. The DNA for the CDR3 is TGCGCCAGCAGCTTGGAAGGGGATGGATCACCCCTCCACTTT.